A selection of T cell receptor beta chains follows, all from one sample in a study of blood T cells in healthy people across ages. TCRdb redid the calling of the 5' RACE reads with MiXCR, one entry per CDR3 protein. The sample shows around 1.5 million distinct CDR3 sequences, about 40% of them seen only once. The specimen was blood. These TCRs come from a woman between 18 and 29 years old in good health. Each CDR3 is given with its conserved first and last residue. Each record gives: D gene, J gene, V gene, clone size, CDR3 DNA, CDR3 protein. D genes are given only for firm matches. A clone size is listed for some rows: how often the clone was seen (once, few, many), or a class if it is expanded.

D gene: -
J gene: TRBJ2-7
V gene: TRBV6-1
clone size: -
CDR3 DNA: TGTGCCAGTTCGCAGGGTTACGACTACGAGCAGTACTTC
CDR3 protein: CASSQGYDYEQYF

D gene: -
J gene: TRBJ1-2
V gene: TRBV5-1
clone size: few
CDR3 DNA: TGCGCCAGCAGCTTGGAGCAGGGGCGATTGAATGGCTACACCTTC
CDR3 protein: CASSLEQGRLNGYTF

D gene: -
J gene: TRBJ2-3
V gene: TRBV5-4
clone size: -
CDR3 DNA: TGTGCCAGCAGCTTCTCCGGGACGGCCAAAGATACGCAGTATTTT
CDR3 protein: CASSFSGTAKDTQYF

D gene: -
J gene: TRBJ2-7
V gene: TRBV20-1
clone size: once
CDR3 DNA: TGCAGTGCTAGTCCGGGGCGAAGCTCCTACAATGAGCAGTACTTC
CDR3 protein: CSASPGRSSYNEQYF

D gene: -
J gene: TRBJ1-2
V gene: TRBV7-2
clone size: -
CDR3 DNA: TGTGCCAGCAGCTTATTGGGAAACAGGGACCCGACTGGCTACACCTTC
CDR3 protein: CASSLLGNRDPTGYTF

D gene: -
J gene: TRBJ2-7
V gene: TRBV12-3/TRBV12-4
clone size: few
CDR3 DNA: TGTGCCAGCAGTTTGGGTGGGTCCCACTCCTACGAGCAGTACTTC
CDR3 protein: CASSLGGSHSYEQYF

D gene: -
J gene: TRBJ2-1
V gene: TRBV29-1
clone size: -
CDR3 DNA: TGCAGCGTTGCCAAGCCAGGCAATGAGCAGTTCTTC
CDR3 protein: CSVAKPGNEQFF

D gene: -
J gene: TRBJ1-2
V gene: TRBV6-5
clone size: -
CDR3 DNA: TGTGCCAGCCGGGACGGATTGAGCTATGGCTACACCTTC
CDR3 protein: CASRDGLSYGYTF

D gene: -
J gene: TRBJ1-5
V gene: TRBV20-1
clone size: -
CDR3 DNA: TGCAGTGCTAGAGAGCGGACAGACCTCAATCAGCCCCGGCATTTT
CDR3 protein: CSARERTDLNQPRHF

D gene: -
J gene: TRBJ1-1
V gene: TRBV29-1
clone size: -
CDR3 DNA: TGCAGCGTGTCTCCGGGATCTATGAACACTGAAGCTTTCTTT
CDR3 protein: CSVSPGSMNTEAFF

D gene: TRBD1
J gene: TRBJ1-1
V gene: TRBV20-1
clone size: -
CDR3 DNA: TGCAGTGCTGTGACAGGGAAGAGTGGCACTGAAGCTTTCTTT
CDR3 protein: CSAVTGKSGTEAFF

D gene: -
J gene: TRBJ2-5
V gene: TRBV7-9
clone size: few
CDR3 DNA: TGTGCCAGCAGCTTGGCCTTTTCGGCGGATAAAGAGACCCAGTACTTC
CDR3 protein: CASSLAFSADKETQYF

D gene: -
J gene: TRBJ2-3
V gene: TRBV7-2
clone size: -
CDR3 DNA: TGTGCCAGCAACATACCGGGACATATTTCAGATACGCAGTATTTT
CDR3 protein: CASNIPGHISDTQYF

D gene: TRBD2
J gene: TRBJ2-1
V gene: TRBV3-1
clone size: -
CDR3 DNA: TGTGCCAGCAGCCAAGGATATAGCGGGAGAGGTTCGGGTGAGCAGTTCTTC
CDR3 protein: CASSQGYSGRGSGEQFF

D gene: TRBD2
J gene: TRBJ2-5
V gene: TRBV30
clone size: -
CDR3 DNA: TGTGCCTGGAGTACGGGGACTAGCGGGAGATATGAGACCCAGTACTTC
CDR3 protein: CAWSTGTSGRYETQYF

D gene: TRBD1
J gene: TRBJ1-1
V gene: TRBV28
clone size: -
CDR3 DNA: TGTGCCAGCAGTTCCTCCGGGACAGGGGTCACTGAAGCTTTCTTT
CDR3 protein: CASSSSGTGVTEAFF

D gene: TRBD1
J gene: TRBJ2-7
V gene: TRBV6-1
clone size: -
CDR3 DNA: TGTGCCAGCAGGGAGGGTTCAGGGGGCGATTACGAGCAGTACTTC
CDR3 protein: CASREGSGGDYEQYF

D gene: TRBD1
J gene: TRBJ2-3
V gene: TRBV19
clone size: -
CDR3 DNA: TGTGCCAGTAGTATTTACCACCTCCCAGGGGGCGCGTCCACAGATACGCAGTATTTT
CDR3 protein: CASSIYHLPGGASTDTQYF

D gene: -
J gene: TRBJ1-5
V gene: TRBV2
clone size: -
CDR3 DNA: TGTGCCAGCAGTGAAGCGCTTCCGGGATACAATCAGCCCCAGCATTTT
CDR3 protein: CASSEALPGYNQPQHF

D gene: -
J gene: TRBJ2-1
V gene: TRBV10-3
clone size: few
CDR3 DNA: TGTGCCATCTCGTACGTGCCTAGCTCCTACAATGAGCAGTTCTTC
CDR3 protein: CAISYVPSSYNEQFF

D gene: TRBD2
J gene: TRBJ2-1
V gene: TRBV20-1
clone size: -
CDR3 DNA: TGCAGTGCTATCTGGGTCGCGGGAGCCTACCCCTACAATGAGCAGTTCTTC
CDR3 protein: CSAIWVAGAYPYNEQFF

D gene: -
J gene: TRBJ2-7
V gene: TRBV2
clone size: few
CDR3 DNA: TGTGCCAGCATTAAGGGTTTCGACGAGCAGTACTTC
CDR3 protein: CASIKGFDEQYF

D gene: -
J gene: TRBJ2-7
V gene: TRBV4-1
clone size: many
CDR3 DNA: TGCGCCAGCAGCCATCACTCCTACGAGCAGTACTTC
CDR3 protein: CASSHHSYEQYF

D gene: -
J gene: TRBJ2-1
V gene: TRBV11-2
clone size: -
CDR3 DNA: TGTGCCAGCAGTCACCCAGGGGCAAATGAGCAGTTCTTC
CDR3 protein: CASSHPGANEQFF

D gene: -
J gene: TRBJ2-7
V gene: TRBV27
clone size: -
CDR3 DNA: TGTGCCAGCAGCAGCCGTCAACCCTACTACGAGCAGTACTTC
CDR3 protein: CASSSRQPYYEQYF

D gene: -
J gene: TRBJ2-1
V gene: TRBV7-9
clone size: -
CDR3 DNA: TGTGCCAGCACCTCTTTGACAGTGTGGGTTTACAATGAGCAGTTCTTC
CDR3 protein: CASTSLTVWVYNEQFF

D gene: -
J gene: TRBJ2-1
V gene: TRBV5-1
clone size: few
CDR3 DNA: TGCGCCAGCAGCTTGATTCCCGACTATCCTGAGCAGTTCTTC
CDR3 protein: CASSLIPDYPEQFF

D gene: TRBD1
J gene: TRBJ1-2
V gene: TRBV27
clone size: few
CDR3 DNA: TGTGCCAGCAGTTTATCGCTACAGGGGCAAAGTGGCTACACCTTC
CDR3 protein: CASSLSLQGQSGYTF

D gene: -
J gene: TRBJ2-7
V gene: TRBV20-1
clone size: -
CDR3 DNA: TGCAGTGCTAGCCAAGGTCAAAGCGAGCAGTACTTC
CDR3 protein: CSASQGQSEQYF

D gene: TRBD1
J gene: TRBJ1-2
V gene: TRBV25-1
clone size: -
CDR3 DNA: TGTGCCAGCAGTGATTCGACAGGGTACTATGGCTACACCTTC
CDR3 protein: CASSDSTGYYGYTF

D gene: -
J gene: TRBJ2-6
V gene: TRBV29-1
clone size: -
CDR3 DNA: TGCAGCGTGAATGATGACTCTGGGGCCAACGTCCTGACTTTC
CDR3 protein: CSVNDDSGANVLTF

D gene: -
J gene: TRBJ2-2
V gene: TRBV7-9
clone size: few
CDR3 DNA: TGTGCCAGCAGCTCTACATTGTCCGAGAACACCGGGGAGCTGTTTTTT
CDR3 protein: CASSSTLSENTGELFF

D gene: -
J gene: TRBJ2-7
V gene: TRBV12-3/TRBV12-4
clone size: few
CDR3 DNA: TGTGCCAGCAAATTCCGGGACGCCTCCTACGAGCAGTACTTC
CDR3 protein: CASKFRDASYEQYF

D gene: -
J gene: TRBJ2-5
V gene: TRBV27
clone size: -
CDR3 DNA: TGTGCCAGCAGTGTACGCAGGGGATGGGAGACCCAGTACTTC
CDR3 protein: CASSVRRGWETQYF

D gene: TRBD2
J gene: TRBJ2-5
V gene: TRBV12-3/TRBV12-4
clone size: -
CDR3 DNA: TGTGCCAGCACCTTAGCGGGAGTTGCCCAAGAGACCCAGTACTTC
CDR3 protein: CASTLAGVAQETQYF

D gene: TRBD2
J gene: TRBJ2-2
V gene: TRBV27
clone size: once
CDR3 DNA: TGTGCCAGCAGGCCTGAGTTACTTCCGGGGGGTACGAACACCGGGGAGCTGTTTTTT
CDR3 protein: CASRPELLPGGTNTGELFF

D gene: TRBD2
J gene: TRBJ2-1
V gene: TRBV6-1
clone size: -
CDR3 DNA: TGTGCCAGCGGACTAGGGTCCTACAATGAGCAGTTCTTC
CDR3 protein: CASGLGSYNEQFF